The clone carrying this TCR beta chain occurred many times. Antigen specificity is unknown. Amplification yielded TCR beta CDR3 regions, with RNA transcripts as the source. First-round RT-PCR of the TCR CDR3 relied on the HTBI primer set. MiXCR, applied by TCRdb to the multiplex PCR reads, yields one record per CDR3 protein. The sample lists some 620,000 distinct CDR3 sequences, around 16% seen once, with around 3.9% in the top ten. The record originates from a study of T cells in Graves' hyperthyroidism and ophthalmopathy. General study points: Blood held most thyroid clonotypes expanded above 0.001 frequency.

Together with thyroid ultrasound, orbital computed tomography, serum thyroxine and TRAb, clinical symptoms were used for diagnoses. With V trimmed by 3 bases and J by 5 bases, 7 bases remained unmatched. This CDR3 is 15 amino acids long. Germline V gene sequence: CDR1 SGHTA, CDR2 FQGNSA. The V gene is TRBV7-2, the J gene TRBJ2-5; TRBD2 agrees at 9 bases. The TCR sequence derives from a woman in her thirties with Graves' hyperthyroidism. The sequenced sample was blood. In nucleotides, the CDR3 is TGTGCCAGCAGCTTGACGAGCGGGAGGCCGGAGACCCAGTACTTC. Translating it yields CASSLTSGRPETQYF. Together with reference TRBV7-2 and TRBJ2-5, the CDR3 gives the full variable domain: GAGVSQSPSNKVTEKGKDVELRCDPISGHTALYWYRQSLGQGLEFLIYFQGNSAPDKSGLPSDRFSAERTGGSVSTLTIQRTQQEDSAVYLCASSLTSGRPETQYFGPGTRLLVL.